These 24 T cell receptor beta chains originate from one sample sequenced in a study of Ad26.COV2.S vaccination and SARS-CoV-2 variants. Described treatment: over 15 received Ad26.COV2.S at low or high dose, single or two shots; about 5 received placebo; per-sample allocation not given. The investigators took samples on day 63 after the first vaccine or placebo injection. The assay was immunoSEQ multiplex PCR, and TCRdb's table has in-frame clones only and misses some. The table includes 430,000 or so clones, roughly 89% detected once. This material consisted of peripheral blood, taken in a trial of Ad26.COV2.S vaccine versus placebo. Every receptor here comes from a person between 18 and 60 years old who received the Ad26.COV2.S COVID-19 vaccine or a placebo.

The genes are TRBV7-9 and TRBJ2-7; no clear D. Germline V gene data show CDR1 as SEHNR and CDR2 as FQNEAQ (reference sequence). The V gene lost 1 base and the J gene lost 0 bases, with 7 bases spanning the gap. The length of the CDR3 is 14 residues. CDR3 DNA sequence: TGTGCCAGCAGCTTAGATGGTGACTCCTACGAGCAGTACGTC. Its protein product is CASSLDGDSYEQYV.

The J gene is TRBJ2-1, the V gene TRBV10-3; TRBD2 might be the D (6 bases). Germline CDR1 reads ENHRY; CDR2 reads SYGVKD. The CDR3 length is 12 residues. V was cut by 10 bases and J by 10 bases, with 17 bases left in between. In nucleotides, the CDR3 is TGTGCCACCCGCCCCTCGGGGGACGAGCAGTTCTTC. Translating it yields CATRPSGDEQFF.

The J gene is TRBJ2-3, the V gene TRBV5-5, with a weak D call TRBD1 (5 bases). The CDR3 totals 16 residues. V was shortened by 2 bases and J by 1 base, with 14 bases between the two germline ends. Germline V gives CDR1 SGHKS, CDR2 YYEKEE (reference sequence). For the CDR3, the DNA is TGTGCCAGCAGCTTATATACAGGTATCCGCACAGATACGCAGTATTTT. Translating gives CASSLYTGIRTDTQYF.

This clone was counted a single time. The J gene is TRBJ2-3, the V gene TRBV4-1; D perhaps matches TRBD2 (5 bases). The germline CDR1 and CDR2 sequences are MGHRA and YSYEKL. V lost 1 base, J lost 4 bases, and 15 bases lay in between. The CDR3 covers 16 residues. The CDR3 is CASSQGGHGRADTQYF. The CDR3 DNA is TGCGCCAGCAGCCAAGGTGGGCACGGGCGGGCAGATACGCAGTATTTT.

The gene calls are TRBV6-5 and TRBJ1-1; D is unclear. V shed 4 bases and J shed 1 base, with 13 bases lying between them. The length of the CDR3 is 15 residues. CDR1 and CDR2 from the germline V gene are MNHEY and SVGAGI. CDR3 protein: CASSSFLEANTEAFF. CDR3 bases: TGTGCCAGCAGTTCCTTTCTGGAGGCGAACACTGAAGCTTTCTTT.

In DNA form, the CDR3 reads TGTGCCTGGAGTCGGCGGGGGGGGGAGCAGCCCCAGCATTTT. This gives the protein CAWSRRGGEQPQHF. This chain links TRBV30 with TRBJ1-5; D possibly corresponds to TRBD1 (5 bases). CDR1 is GTSNPN, CDR2 SVGIG, per germline (reference sequence). CDR3 length: 14 amino acids. V shed 2 bases and J shed 7 bases, with 15 bases lying between them.

CDR3 nucleotide sequence: TGTGCCAGCATAGGGGAAACCGGGACTAGCGGTTTATTCTCCTACGAGCAGTACGTC. Translation: CASIGETGTSGLFSYEQYV. The V gene is TRBV2, the J gene TRBJ2-7; TRBD2 matches 11 bases. This CDR3 has 19 amino acids. Germline assignment: CDR1 SNHLY and CDR2 FYNNEI. With 7 bases clipped from V and 0 bases from J, the junction kept 17 bases outside the gene matches.

CDR3 sequence: CASSRLLAGTHRLNNEQFF. The CDR3 DNA sequence: TGTGCCAGCAGCCGACTACTAGCGGGGACACATAGATTAAACAATGAGCAGTTCTTC. The chain uses TRBV4-2 and TRBJ2-1, with 10 nucleotides matching TRBD2. J lost 5 bases, V lost 4 bases, and 17 bases had no gene match. Germline lookup yields CDR1 LGHNA and CDR2 YNFKEQ. This CDR3 comprises 19 residues.

Worth noting for this clone: Other nucleotide sequences in the sample specify the same CDR3. This chain joins TRBV19 and TRBJ1-1; D is perhaps TRBD1 (5 bases). The CDR3 is 13 amino acids. V lost 2 bases and J 5 bases, leaving 9 bases between the germline ends. In germline, CDR1 is LNHDA, CDR2 SQIVND (reference sequence). Here the CDR3 DNA reads TGTGCCAGTAGTATATTAAGGGGTACTGAAGCTTTCTTT. Protein product: CASSILRGTEAFF.

The chain joins TRBV9 to TRBJ2-2, with D possibly being TRBD1 (5 bases). In germline, CDR1 is SGDLS, CDR2 YYNGEE. Trimming shortened V by 0 bases and J by 3 bases, and 9 bases separated the two germline ends. The CDR3 is made up of 15 amino acids. CDR3 loop: CASSVAAGYTGELFF. The CDR3 DNA reads as TGTGCCAGCAGCGTAGCGGCAGGGTACACCGGGGAGCTGTTTTTT.

This chain links TRBV3-1 (or the pseudogene TRBV3-2) with TRBJ1-4, with D unresolved. Germline V gene data show CDR1 as LGHDT and CDR2 as YNNKEL (reference sequence). The CDR3 runs 13 residues. The V end was cut by 6 bases, the J end by 0 bases, with 5 bases between. CDR3 sequence (DNA): TGTGCCAGCAGACGCTCAACTAATGAAAAACTGTTTTTT. Translated: CASRRSTNEKLFF.

The gene calls are TRBV5-1 and TRBJ1-4; tentatively, D is TRBD1 (5 bases). Deletions cut 3 bases from V and 11 bases from J, with 14 bases between. The CDR3 runs 13 residues. Germline values: CDR1 SGHRS, CDR2 YFSETQ. The CDR3 DNA reads as TGCGCCAGCAGCTCGGGACCGGCTGGGAAACTGTTTTTT. Encoded protein: CASSSGPAGKLFF.

This clone showed up just once. The chain carries TRBV28 and TRBJ2-7; 8 positions match TRBD1. J lost 7 bases, V lost 6 bases, and 11 bases had no gene match. Germline V gives CDR1 MDHEN, CDR2 SYDVKM. The CDR3 extends over 14 amino acids. In DNA form, the CDR3 reads TGTGCCAGCAGGGAGGGACAGGACCTGCGGGAGCAGTACTTC. It encodes CASREGQDLREQYF.

The gene calls are TRBV5-1 and TRBJ2-7, with 11 bases that match TRBD2. CDR1 SGHRS and CDR2 YFSETQ come from the germline V gene. The CDR3 contains 16 residues. V was pared by 4 bases and J by 7 bases, with 13 bases of the junction left unmatched. The CDR3 spells CASSGTLAGGRWEQYF. The DNA of the CDR3 is TGCGCCAGCAGCGGAACCTTAGCGGGGGGGCGGTGGGAGCAGTACTTC.

This chain uses TRBV28 with TRBJ1-1; D remains ambiguous. V was trimmed by 7 bases and J by 4 bases, leaving 19 bases between them. The CDR3 runs to 15 residues. Germline V gene lookup returns CDR1 MDHEN and CDR2 SYDVKM. The CDR3 nucleotides read TGTGCCAGCACCCCGATTGCGGGGTTGGGCACTGAAGCTTTCTTT. Its protein is CASTPIAGLGTEAFF.

The chain combines TRBV7-2 with TRBJ2-1; 10 bases are shared with TRBD2. Germline values: CDR1 SGHTA, CDR2 FQGNSA. V lost 5 bases and J lost 7; bases outside the gene matches: 8. The CDR3 sequence is 15 residues long. CDR3 bases: TGTGCCAGCAGCCCTACTAGCGGGACACTTAATGAGCAGTTCTTC. Amino acid sequence: CASSPTSGTLNEQFF. The full variable domain, with the rest looked up from reference TRBV7-2 and TRBJ2-1, is GAGVSQSPSNKVTEKGKDVELRCDPISGHTALYWYRQSLGQGLEFLIYFQGNSAPDKSGLPSDRFSAERTGGSVSTLTIQRTQQEDSAVYLCASSPTSGTLNEQFFGPGTRLTVL.

This chain uses TRBV27 with TRBJ1-4; possible D gene TRBD1, 5 bases. The V and J ends lost 5 bases and 8 bases respectively, with 15 bases between them. CDR3 length: 14 amino acids. Germline V gene data show CDR1 as MNHEY and CDR2 as SMNVEV (reference sequence). The CDR3 coding sequence is TGTGCCAGCAGTACCCTCCGGGAGGGGGAAAAACTGTTTTTT. Amino acids: CASSTLREGEKLFF.

The rearrangement joins TRBV5-1 to TRBJ2-2, with 7 bases lining up with TRBD1. The ends lost 5 bases at V and 1 base at J; junction bases unmatched: 11. The CDR3 length is 17 residues. The germline V gene has CDR1 SGHRS and CDR2 YFSETQ. The CDR3 nucleotides are TGCGCCAGCAGAGCGCCCCCGGGACAGAGGAACACCGGGGAGCTGTTTTTT. Amino acids: CASRAPPGQRNTGELFF.

This clone was observed a handful of times. Other nucleotide sequences from this sample produce the same CDR3. The CDR3 protein is CASSVEGNTEAFF. CDR3 coding DNA: TGTGCCAGCAGCGTAGAAGGGAACACTGAAGCTTTCTTT. The J gene is TRBJ1-1, the V gene TRBV9; D not resolved. The germline V and J ends were trimmed by 0 bases and 1 base, with 4 bases remaining between them. This CDR3 region has 13 residues. Germline values: CDR1 SGDLS, CDR2 YYNGEE.

The rearrangement uses TRBV5-1 and TRBJ2-3; 9 bases are a match to TRBD2. CDR1 is SGHRS, CDR2 YFSETQ, per germline. The V segment lost 4 bases and the J segment 2 bases; nucleotides outside the gene matches: 8. This CDR3 is 16 amino acids long. In nucleotides, the CDR3 is TGCGCCAGCAGCCCGGGGCTAGCGGGAACCACAGATACGCAGTATTTT. Residues: CASSPGLAGTTDTQYF.

The chain carries TRBV18 and TRBJ1-1; 9 bases agree with TRBD1. The CDR3 sequence is 15 residues long. V was clipped by 3 bases and J by 3 bases; unmatched bases: 5. In germline, CDR1 is KGHSH, CDR2 LQKENI. The CDR3 is CASSPLQGADTEAFF. The CDR3 coding sequence is TGTGCCAGCTCACCGTTACAGGGGGCGGACACTGAAGCTTTCTTT.

The chain's CDR3 is CASSPLTGAPENTGELFF. The CDR3 DNA sequence: TGTGCCAGCAGCCCCCTGACAGGGGCCCCTGAGAACACCGGGGAGCTGTTTTTT. The J gene is TRBJ2-2, the V gene TRBV7-2, with 8 bases matching TRBD1. The germline V gene has CDR1 SGHTA and CDR2 FQGNSA. The CDR3 totals 18 residues. J was trimmed by 1 base and V by 5 bases; bases with no gene match: 12.

This clone was seen once. The V and J genes are TRBV5-6 and TRBJ2-7, with D unclear. V was cut by 0 bases and J by 6 bases, with 10 bases left in between. This CDR3 is built from 13 residues. Germline V CDR1 and CDR2: SGHDT, YYEEEE. The CDR3 coding sequence is TGTGCCAGCAGCTTGGTAACCATCGCCGAGCAGTACTTC. It translates to CASSLVTIAEQYF.

The chain carries TRBV5-6 and TRBJ1-2; D remains unclear. The V and J ends lost 0 bases and 4 bases respectively, with 10 bases between them. This CDR3 spans 14 amino acids. Germline V gene data show CDR1 as SGHDT and CDR2 as YYEEEE. CDR3: CASSLEKVSYGYTF. DNA for the CDR3: TGTGCCAGCAGCTTGGAGAAGGTTTCCTATGGCTACACCTTC.